What follows describes a single TCR beta chain. Its specificity is unknown. These data are taken from a study of CD8 T cells in ankylosing spondylitis. The germline V gene has CDR1 LGHDT and CDR2 YNNKEL (reference sequence). There are 15 residues in the CDR3. Trimming cost V 2 bases and J 2 bases; bases outside gene matches: 4. Study-wide results and limits: In ankylosing spondylitis blood, a motif of eight highly homologous TCR beta variants appeared characteristic. It was reported that disease-linked clones were significantly enriched in matched ankylosing spondylitis synovial fluid.

The TCR beta libraries were generated through quantitative 5'-RACE incorporating molecular barcodes. TCRdb re-derived calls from the 5' RACE reads in MiXCR, one entry per CDR3 protein. The sample carries 350,000 to 400,000 distinct CDR3 sequences, approximately 20% recorded once. The TCR comes from a male donor with ankylosing spondylitis or in good health (not recorded which). This chain links TRBV3-1 with TRBJ2-3; 7 bases agree with TRBD2. The specimen sequenced was blood, either unsorted or a sorted T cell fraction (not recorded which). DNA of the CDR3: TGTGCCAGCAGCCAAAAGCGGGGTGACACAGATACGCAGTATTTT. This gives the protein CASSQKRGDTDTQYF.